This paragraph covers one TCR beta chain sequence. The antigen it recognizes is unknown. Base qualities are not recorded, but no much larger clone differs from it by a single base. V and J lose 5 bases and 1 base, and a span of 12 bases separates them. The CDR3 covers 13 residues, taking in both the cysteine and the phenylalanine. Here the CDR3 DNA is all that survives: 39 bases in frame from base 1. CDR1 and CDR2, looked up from the germline V gene (reference sequence), are GTSNPN and SVGIG. The immunoSEQ Assay was used to sequence TCR beta CDR3 regions from DNA. The study's own analysis went as follows. T cell density was computed as TCR beta template counts normalized to usable DNA estimated by amplifying housekeeping genes. Using the preseqR package, richness was estimated by extrapolating to 120,000 templates for tissue samples and 400,000 templates for PBMC samples. Clonality was defined as one minus Pielou's evenness. Tissue-enriched TCRs were identified by differential abundance testing using productive amino-acid clonotypes, minimum total count 5 and alpha 0.1. The Jaccard Index and the Morisita Overlap Index were used to measure how much the repertoires overlapped between compartments. TCR beta CDR3s were clustered by GLIPH together with public tetramer-defined viral CDR3s, and at least three viral sequences plus V-gene enrichment were required for viral motifs. This immuneACCESS table, as held by TCRdb, lists in-frame sequences with V and J called but not all clones. Of the missing ones, under half trace to an unresolved V gene in checked studies; the others have no known cause. D and trimming were read from the DNA, whereas the V and J calls and clone size are those reported in that table. The sample data list approximately 52,000 clones, and roughly 80% of these were observed just once. The ten largest clones add up to about 15% of the sample.

This entry comes from a study of T cells in localized non-small cell lung cancer (dated by TCRdb to about 2020). Looking at the study overall: The study analyzed T cell repertoires of hundreds of early-stage NSCLC patients, comparing tumors and uninvolved tumor-adjacent lungs. The cohort was made up of under 250 treatment-naive NSCLC patients whose localized lung tumors had been resected. A mean age of around 66 years was recorded for the NSCLC patients, of whom more than 120 were male and about a hundred were female.

General conclusions and limits of the study: Because multi-region sequencing of the tumors was not done, intratumor heterogeneity could not be ruled out. Uninvolved tumor-adjacent lung showed the highest T cell clonality, higher than tumor, which suggests more focused antigenic responses in the uninvolved tumor-adjacent lung. Since the design was exploratory, TCR variables were selected using unadjusted p-values with no false-discovery rate correction. Of the top 100 tumor clones, a median of about 53 were detected in paired uninvolved adjacent lung; about 26 were also among that lung's top 100. Higher blood T cell density associated with longer overall survival, while higher adjacent-lung clonality associated with shorter survival.

At diagnosis, peripheral blood, uninvolved tumor-adjacent lung and tumor were collected and stored as a combination of fresh-frozen and FFPE material. For TCR repertoire profiling, blood samples were analyzed in the form of peripheral blood mononuclear cells. The chain was built from TRBV30 and TRBJ2-7; no confident D gene assignment can be made. The sequenced sample was peripheral blood, obtained before any cancer treatment. The TCR originated in a man between 35 and 75 years old with stage I squamous cell lung carcinoma. The DNA sequence is given as TGTGCCTGGGATATTGGGTCGTCCTACGAGCAGTACTTC. Its amino acids are CAWDIGSSYEQYF. With the rest looked up from the reference TRBV30 and TRBJ2-7 genes rather than sequenced, the full variable domain is SQTIHQWPATLVQPVGSPLSLECTVEGTSNPNLYWYRQAAGRGLQLLFYSVGIGQISSEVPQNLSASRPQDRQFILSSKKLLLSDSGFYLCAWDIGSSYEQYFGPGTRLTVT.